This T cell receptor (beta chain) derives from a study of CD8+CD57+ T cells in acquired aplastic anemia. Study at large: Average DNA yield from sorted CD4+ and CD8+ cells was approximately 3 ug.

It was genomic DNA that served as the template for profiling TCR beta VDJ and CDR3. TCRdb ran MiXCR on the reads and lists one entry per CDR3 protein. Here the sample spans some 190,000 distinct CDR3 sequences, about 47% being singletons. This CDR3 region has 15 residues. V lost 1 base, J lost 2 bases, and 11 bases lay in between. Germline V gene lookup returns CDR1 GTSNPN and CDR2 SVGIG (reference sequence). The V and J genes are TRBV30 and TRBJ1-4; D call uncertain. This receptor was obtained from a human donor in good health. Source material: sorted CD4+, CD8+, or CD8+CD57+ T cells (not recorded which) from PBMCs. The CDR3 sequence is CAWSGAPGTNEKLFF. As DNA, the CDR3 is TGTGCCTGGAGTGGAGCCCCGGGGACTAATGAAAAACTGTTTTTT.